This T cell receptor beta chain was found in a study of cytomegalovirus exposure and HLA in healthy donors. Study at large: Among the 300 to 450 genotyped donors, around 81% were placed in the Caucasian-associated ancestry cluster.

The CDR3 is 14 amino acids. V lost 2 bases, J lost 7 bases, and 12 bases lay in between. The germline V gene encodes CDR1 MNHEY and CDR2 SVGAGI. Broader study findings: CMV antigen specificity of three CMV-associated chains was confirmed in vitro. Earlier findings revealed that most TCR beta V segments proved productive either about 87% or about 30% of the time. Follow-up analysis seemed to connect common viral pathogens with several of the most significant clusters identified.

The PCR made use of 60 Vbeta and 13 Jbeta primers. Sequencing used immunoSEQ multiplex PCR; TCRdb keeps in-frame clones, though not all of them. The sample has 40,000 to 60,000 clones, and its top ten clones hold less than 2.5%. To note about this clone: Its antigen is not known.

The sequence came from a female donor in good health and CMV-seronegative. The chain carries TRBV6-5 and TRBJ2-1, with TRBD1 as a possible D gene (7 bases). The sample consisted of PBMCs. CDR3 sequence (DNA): TGTGCCAGCAGTTACGCGGGACAGAATAATGAGCAGTTCTTC. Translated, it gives CASSYAGQNNEQFF.